The sequence of this T cell receptor (beta chain) was determined in a study of cytomegalovirus exposure and HLA in healthy donors (dated 2017 in TCRdb). Study-level background: According to a later analysis, the 120 or so validation repertoires were produced on the same platform as the roughly 600 repertoires of the first cohort. The study aimed to test whether signatures of past pathogen exposure could be identified by cataloging public T cell receptors. In addition to the first cohort of several hundred subjects, a separate validation cohort of approximately 110 different subjects was used. The study combined high-throughput TCR immunosequencing, statistical association of individual TCRs with disease status, and machine learning to predict cytomegalovirus infection status. Paper-wide results and their limitations: A later analysis found that TCRs clustered in the first cohort also tended to co-occur in the roughly 120 validation repertoires, with 94% of cluster scores above 0. All 120 or so repertoires were used to score co-occurrence in the validation cohort in a later analysis, because that analysis had no HLA typing for the cohort. The study listed 150 to 200 TCR beta chains as associated with cytomegalovirus. Across donors, most TCR sequences were observed very rarely, whereas some public TCRs were present in many individuals. Cytomegalovirus status was reported to be diagnosed by the classifier with high specificity and sensitivity in both the original and validation cohorts. In vitro tests confirmed that a few of the cytomegalovirus-associated TCR beta chains recognize cytomegalovirus antigens. The authors suggested that the approach could potentially be generalized to other disease states and immunological phenotypes.

The library was built by means of the immunoSEQ multiplex PCR assay. Concerning the study's data processing: A statistical classification framework was built to diagnose cytomegalovirus status from the catalog of TCR beta chain sequences. TCRdb took over this immuneACCESS table, retaining in-frame rearrangements with V and J assigned. Such tables are incomplete; in checked studies, under half of the missing clones stem from an unresolved V gene, and the remainder is unexplained. V and J calls plus clone size are reproduced from that table; the DNA served to infer D and trimming. For this sample the table gives 200,000 or so clones, of which around four fifths were detected only once. More than 6.5% of the sample is in the top ten clones. From its cysteine to its phenylalanine, the CDR3 spans 15 amino acids. The sequence is cut down to CDR3 DNA, 45 bases in frame from base 1. CDR1 and CDR2 are read off the germline V gene (reference sequence) as GTSNPN and SVGIG. Trimming leaves V shorter by 1 base and J shorter by 3 bases, with the junction holding 5 bases beyond the gene matches.

A word on this clone: What this receptor recognizes is not known. No much larger clone exists at a distance of one base, and base qualities are not known.

The donors were included in the validation cohort of roughly 120 subjects, a group kept apart from the roughly 700-subject first cohort. The clonotype was recovered from a man aged 18 to 29 in good health and CMV-seropositive. The V and J genes are TRBV30 and TRBJ2-2; 7 bases in the middle match TRBD2. Sequenced input: PBMCs. The DNA sequence follows: TGTGCCTGGAGTGAGGCGGGAGCGGACACCGGGGAGCTGTTTTTT. It translates as CAWSEAGADTGELFF. This CDR3, with the reference TRBV30 and TRBJ2-2 proteins standing in past its ends, gives the full variable domain SQTIHQWPATLVQPVGSPLSLECTVEGTSNPNLYWYRQAAGRGLQLLFYSVGIGQISSEVPQNLSASRPQDRQFILSSKKLLLSDSGFYLCAWSEAGADTGELFFGEGSRLTVL.